Listed below are T cell receptor beta chains from one sample, sequenced in a study of blood T cell repertoires in COVID-19. TCRdb's table, derived via immunoSEQ multiplex PCR, lists solely in-frame clones and lacks some. The sample contains over 200,000 clones, approximately 79% of which appear only once. The sample comprised peripheral blood. All receptors derive from a human donor in a cohort sampled during active COVID-19. Both conserved end residues are part of each CDR3. The order of the fields is J gene, CDR3 length, D gene, V gene, CDR3 protein, CDR3 DNA. D genes are given only for firm matches.

TRBJ1-1	16	TRBD1	TRBV19	CASSAPQGQGPTEAFF	TGTGCCAGTAGTGCGCCTCAGGGACAGGGACCCACTGAAGCTTTCTTT
TRBJ2-7	15	NA	TRBV19	CASSPSTGPSYEQYF	TGTGCCAGTTCCCCCTCGACAGGACCCTCCTACGAGCAGTACTTC
TRBJ2-6	18	NA	TRBV28	CASRKNPLVSSGANVLTF	TGTGCCAGCAGAAAAAACCCTCTAGTGAGCTCTGGGGCCAACGTCCTGACTTTC
TRBJ1-2	14	TRBD1	TRBV5-1	CASSPTSGGFGYTF	TGCGCCAGCAGCCCGACCTCAGGGGGCTTTGGCTACACCTTC
TRBJ2-7	13	NA	TRBV27	CASSPWGAYEQYF	TGTGCCAGCAGCCCTTGGGGAGCCTACGAGCAGTACTTC
TRBJ2-2	17	TRBD2	TRBV30	CAWSGLAGNSNTGELFF	TGTGCCTGGAGTGGACTAGCGGGAAACTCGAACACCGGGGAGCTGTTTTTT
TRBJ2-1	16	TRBD1	TRBV7-9	CASSPTGTGRKNEQFF	TGTGCCAGCAGTCCGACCGGGACAGGGAGGAAAAATGAGCAGTTCTTC
TRBJ2-1	15	TRBD2	TRBV19	CASRLAGESYNEQFF	TGTGCCAGCCGACTAGCGGGTGAGTCCTACAATGAGCAGTTCTTC
TRBJ2-1	17	TRBD2	TRBV9	CASSAGTSGNLYNEQFF	TGTGCCAGCAGCGCCGGGACTAGCGGGAACCTATACAATGAGCAGTTCTTC
TRBJ2-5	15	TRBD2	TRBV3-1/TRBV3-2	CASSQGLAAKETQYF	TGTGCCAGCAGCCAAGGACTAGCTGCAAAAGAGACCCAGTACTTC